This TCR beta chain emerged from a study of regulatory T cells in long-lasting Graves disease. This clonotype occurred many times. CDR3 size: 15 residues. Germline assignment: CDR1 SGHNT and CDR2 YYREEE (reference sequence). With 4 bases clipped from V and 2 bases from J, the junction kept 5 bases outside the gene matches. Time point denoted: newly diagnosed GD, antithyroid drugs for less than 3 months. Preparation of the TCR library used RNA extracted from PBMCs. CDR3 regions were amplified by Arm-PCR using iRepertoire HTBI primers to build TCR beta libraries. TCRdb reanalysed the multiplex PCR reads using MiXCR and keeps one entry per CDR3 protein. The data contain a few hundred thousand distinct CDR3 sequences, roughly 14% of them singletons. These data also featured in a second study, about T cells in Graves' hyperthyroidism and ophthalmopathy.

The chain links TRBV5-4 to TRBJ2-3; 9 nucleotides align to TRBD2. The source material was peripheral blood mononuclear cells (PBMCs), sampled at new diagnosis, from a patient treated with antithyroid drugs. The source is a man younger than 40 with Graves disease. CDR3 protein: CASSRTSANTDTQYF. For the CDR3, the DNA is TGTGCCAGCAGCCGGACTAGCGCAAACACAGATACGCAGTATTTT. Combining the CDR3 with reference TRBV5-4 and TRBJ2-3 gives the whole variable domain ETGVTQSPTHLIKTRGQQVTLRCSSQSGHNTVSWYQQALGQGPQFIFQYYREEENGRGNFPPRFSGLQFPNYSSELNVNALELDDSALYLCASSRTSANTDTQYFGPGTRLTVL.